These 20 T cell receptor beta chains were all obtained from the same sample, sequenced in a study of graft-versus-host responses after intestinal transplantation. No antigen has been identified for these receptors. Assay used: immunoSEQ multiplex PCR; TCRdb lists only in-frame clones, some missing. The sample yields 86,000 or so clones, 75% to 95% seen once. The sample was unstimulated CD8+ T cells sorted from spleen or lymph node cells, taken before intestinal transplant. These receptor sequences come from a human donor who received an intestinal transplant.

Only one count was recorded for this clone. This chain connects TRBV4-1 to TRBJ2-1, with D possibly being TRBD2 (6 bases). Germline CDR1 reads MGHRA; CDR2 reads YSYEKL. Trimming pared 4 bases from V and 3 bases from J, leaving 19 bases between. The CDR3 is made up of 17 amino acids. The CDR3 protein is CASSPQLLAADYNEQFF. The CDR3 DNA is TGCGCCAGCAGCCCCCAACTACTAGCAGCTGACTACAATGAGCAGTTCTTC.

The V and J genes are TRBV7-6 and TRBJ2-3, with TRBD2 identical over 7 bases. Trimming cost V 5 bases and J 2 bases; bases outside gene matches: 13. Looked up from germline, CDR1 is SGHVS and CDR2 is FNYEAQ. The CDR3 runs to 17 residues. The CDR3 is CASSNFLAGRDTDTQYF. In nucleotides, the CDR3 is TGTGCCAGCAGCAACTTCCTCGCAGGGAGGGACACAGATACGCAGTATTTT.

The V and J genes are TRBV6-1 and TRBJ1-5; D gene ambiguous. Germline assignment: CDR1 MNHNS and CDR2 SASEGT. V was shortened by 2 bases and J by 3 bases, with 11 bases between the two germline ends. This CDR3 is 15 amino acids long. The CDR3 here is CASSEFGVTNQPQHF. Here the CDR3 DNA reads TGTGCCAGCAGTGAATTCGGGGTAACCAATCAGCCCCAGCATTTT.

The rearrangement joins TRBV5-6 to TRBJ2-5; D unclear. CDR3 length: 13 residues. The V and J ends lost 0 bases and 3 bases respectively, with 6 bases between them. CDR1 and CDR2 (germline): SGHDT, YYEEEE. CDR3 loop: CASSLVQKETQYF. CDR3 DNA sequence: TGTGCCAGCAGCTTGGTACAGAAAGAGACCCAGTACTTC.

The CDR3 DNA reads TGTGCCAGCAGCTTGGACGACAGGTACGAGCAGTACTTC. Translating it yields CASSLDDRYEQYF. The chain recombines TRBV5-4 with TRBJ2-7, with a weak D call TRBD1 (6 bases). Trimming left V 0 bases short and J 4 bases short, with 8 bases between. This CDR3 is 13 amino acids long. Germline V gives CDR1 SGHNT, CDR2 YYREEE (reference sequence).

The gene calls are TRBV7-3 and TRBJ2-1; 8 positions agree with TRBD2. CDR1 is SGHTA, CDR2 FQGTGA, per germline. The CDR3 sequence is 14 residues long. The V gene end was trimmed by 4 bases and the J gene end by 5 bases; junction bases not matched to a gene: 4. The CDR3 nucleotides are TGTGCCAGCAGCTCCCTGACTAGCGACAATGAGCAGTTCTTC. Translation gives CASSSLTSDNEQFF.

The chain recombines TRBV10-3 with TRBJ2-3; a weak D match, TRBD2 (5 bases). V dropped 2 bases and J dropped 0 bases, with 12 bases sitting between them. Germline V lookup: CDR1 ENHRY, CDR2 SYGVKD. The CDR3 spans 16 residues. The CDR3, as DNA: TGTGCCATCAGTGAGCCAACGGGATCTAGCACAGATACGCAGTATTTT. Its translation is CAISEPTGSSTDTQYF.

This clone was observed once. The CDR3 is CASLGESGGSAETQYF. DNA of the CDR3: TGTGCCAGCCTAGGGGAGTCGGGCGGGAGCGCAGAGACCCAGTACTTC. The rearrangement uses TRBV11-2 and TRBJ2-5; the match to TRBD2 covers 7 bases. The V gene's germline CDR1 is SGHAT and CDR2 FQNNGV. J lost 4 bases, V lost 8 bases, and 16 bases had no gene match. This CDR3 has 16 residues.

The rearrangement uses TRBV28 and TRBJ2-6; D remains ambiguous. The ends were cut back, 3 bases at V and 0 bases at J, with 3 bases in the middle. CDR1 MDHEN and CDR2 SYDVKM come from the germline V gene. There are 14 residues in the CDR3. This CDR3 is CASSFSSGANVLTF. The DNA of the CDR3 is TGTGCCAGCAGTTTTTCCTCTGGGGCCAACGTCCTGACTTTC.

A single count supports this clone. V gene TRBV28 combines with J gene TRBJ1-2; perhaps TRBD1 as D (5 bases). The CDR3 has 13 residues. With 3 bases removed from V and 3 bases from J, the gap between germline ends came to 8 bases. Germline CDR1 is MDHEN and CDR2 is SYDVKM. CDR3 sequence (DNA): TGTGCCAGCAGTTTGGCGGGGGACTATGGCTACACCTTC. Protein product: CASSLAGDYGYTF.

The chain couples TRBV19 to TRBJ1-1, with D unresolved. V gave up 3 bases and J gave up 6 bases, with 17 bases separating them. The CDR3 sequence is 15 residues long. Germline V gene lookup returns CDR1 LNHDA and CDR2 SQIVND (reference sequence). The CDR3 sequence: CASSIGFGLGAEAFF. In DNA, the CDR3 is TGTGCCAGTAGTATTGGTTTCGGCCTAGGAGCTGAAGCTTTCTTT.

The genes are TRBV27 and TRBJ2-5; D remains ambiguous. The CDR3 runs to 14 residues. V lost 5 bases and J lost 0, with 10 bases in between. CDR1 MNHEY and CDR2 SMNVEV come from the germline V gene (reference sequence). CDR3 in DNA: TGTGCCAGCAGTCCAAATGGCTACCAAGAGACCCAGTACTTC. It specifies CASSPNGYQETQYF.

In DNA form, the CDR3 reads TGTGCCAGCAGCCCAGGGGGCGCCGTCTATGGCTACACCTTC. It encodes CASSPGGAVYGYTF. The V gene is TRBV2, the J gene TRBJ1-2; 8 bases fit TRBD1. Unmatched junction bases numbered 7, after V lost 6 bases and J lost 4 bases. The germline CDR1 and CDR2 sequences are SNHLY and FYNNEI. The CDR3 length is 14 residues.

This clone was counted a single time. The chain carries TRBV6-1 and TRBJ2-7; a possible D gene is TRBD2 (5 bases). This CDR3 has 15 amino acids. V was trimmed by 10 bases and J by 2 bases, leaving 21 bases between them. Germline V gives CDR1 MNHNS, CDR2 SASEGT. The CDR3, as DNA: TGTGCCACCATCGGGGTGGGAGCGAGGACCTACGAGCAGTACTTC. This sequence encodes CATIGVGARTYEQYF.

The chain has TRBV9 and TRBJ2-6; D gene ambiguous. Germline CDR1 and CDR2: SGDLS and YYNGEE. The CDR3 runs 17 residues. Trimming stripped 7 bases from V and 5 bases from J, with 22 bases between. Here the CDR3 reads CASLYVFKQSRANVLTF. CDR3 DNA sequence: TGTGCCAGCCTTTATGTGTTCAAACAAAGTCGGGCCAACGTCCTGACTTTC.

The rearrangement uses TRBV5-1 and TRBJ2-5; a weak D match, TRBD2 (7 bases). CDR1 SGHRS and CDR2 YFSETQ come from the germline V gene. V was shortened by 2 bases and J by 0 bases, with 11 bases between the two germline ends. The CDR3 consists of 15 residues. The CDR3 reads CASSLGGGDQETQYF. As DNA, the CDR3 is TGCGCCAGCAGCTTAGGGGGAGGGGACCAAGAGACCCAGTACTTC.

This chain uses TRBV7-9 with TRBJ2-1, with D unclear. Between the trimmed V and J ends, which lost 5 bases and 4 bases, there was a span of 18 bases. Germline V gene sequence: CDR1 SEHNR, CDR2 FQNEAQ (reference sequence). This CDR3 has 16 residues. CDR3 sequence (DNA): TGTGCCAGCAGCCCCCGCGCATCCCGTTCGTACAATGAGCAGTTCTTC. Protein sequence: CASSPRASRSYNEQFF.

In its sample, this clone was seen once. This chain's CDR3 is CASSLSGVSRPDTQYF. The DNA of the CDR3 is TGTGCCAGCAGTCTTAGTGGGGTCTCCCGCCCAGATACGCAGTATTTT. This chain joins TRBV7-6 and TRBJ2-3; D unresolved. CDR1 and CDR2 (germline): SGHVS, FNYEAQ. The CDR3 runs to 16 residues. V lost 6 bases and J 4 bases, leaving 20 bases between the germline ends.

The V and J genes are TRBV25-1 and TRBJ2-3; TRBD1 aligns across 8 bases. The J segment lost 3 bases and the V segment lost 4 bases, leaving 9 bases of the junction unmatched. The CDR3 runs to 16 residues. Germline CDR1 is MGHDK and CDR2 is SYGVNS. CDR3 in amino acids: CASSVWTGSLTDTQYF. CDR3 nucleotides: TGTGCCAGCAGTGTATGGACAGGGTCCCTGACAGATACGCAGTATTTT.

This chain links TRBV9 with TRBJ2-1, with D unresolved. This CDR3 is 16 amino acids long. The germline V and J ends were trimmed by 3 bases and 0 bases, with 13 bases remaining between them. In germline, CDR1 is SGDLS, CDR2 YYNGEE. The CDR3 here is CASSAVQWSSYNEQFF. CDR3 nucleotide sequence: TGTGCCAGCAGCGCGGTACAGTGGAGCTCCTACAATGAGCAGTTCTTC.